This T cell receptor beta chain stems from a study of blood T cell repertoires in COVID-19. The wider study: Samples came from the United States, Italy and Spain, spanning acute and convalescent COVID-19. Sources were T cells, B-cell-depleted T cells, or PBMCs; the material itself was cDNA or gDNA.

V dropped 1 base and J dropped 0 bases, with 8 bases sitting between them. Germline V CDR1 and CDR2: SGHTA, FQGNSA. The CDR3 loop spans 15 amino acids. Libraries were prepared by immunoSEQ multiplex PCR; TCRdb keeps only in-frame clonotypes and omits some of them. This table holds a few hundred thousand clones, around 83% found once. The sequencing input was peripheral blood. This TCR was sampled from a woman between 45 and 60 years old with acute or convalescent COVID-19. The genes are TRBV7-2 and TRBJ2-3; D is unresolved. The DNA for the CDR3 is TGTGCCAGCAGCTTAGGCAGTCCTAGCACAGATACGCAGTATTTT. Its protein is CASSLGSPSTDTQYF.